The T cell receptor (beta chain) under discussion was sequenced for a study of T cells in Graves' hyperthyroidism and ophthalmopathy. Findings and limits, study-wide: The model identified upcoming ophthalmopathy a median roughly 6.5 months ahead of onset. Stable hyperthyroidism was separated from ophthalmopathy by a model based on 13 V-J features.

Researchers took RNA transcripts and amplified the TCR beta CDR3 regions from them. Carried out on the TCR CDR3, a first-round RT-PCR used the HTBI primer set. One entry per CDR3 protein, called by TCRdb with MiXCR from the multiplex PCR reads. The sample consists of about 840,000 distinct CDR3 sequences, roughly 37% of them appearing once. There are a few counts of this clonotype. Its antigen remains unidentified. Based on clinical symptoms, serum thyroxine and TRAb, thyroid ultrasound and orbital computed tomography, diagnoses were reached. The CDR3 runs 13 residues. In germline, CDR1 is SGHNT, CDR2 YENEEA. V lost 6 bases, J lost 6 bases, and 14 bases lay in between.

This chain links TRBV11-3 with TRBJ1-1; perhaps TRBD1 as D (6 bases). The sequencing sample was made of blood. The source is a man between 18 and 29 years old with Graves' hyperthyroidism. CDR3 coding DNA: TGTGCCAGCAGAGCCGGGACATTTGCTGAAGCTTTCTTT. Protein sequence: CASRAGTFAEAFF.